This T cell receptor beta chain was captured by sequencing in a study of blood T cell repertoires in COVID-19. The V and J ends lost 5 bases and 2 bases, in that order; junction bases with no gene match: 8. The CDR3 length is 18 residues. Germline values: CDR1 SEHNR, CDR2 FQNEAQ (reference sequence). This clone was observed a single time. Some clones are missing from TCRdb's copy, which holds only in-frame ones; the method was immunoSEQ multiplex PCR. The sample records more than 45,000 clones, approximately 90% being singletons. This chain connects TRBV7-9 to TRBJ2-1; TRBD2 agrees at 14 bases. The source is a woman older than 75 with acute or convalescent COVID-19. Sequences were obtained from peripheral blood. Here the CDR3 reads CASSLDPGLAGAYNEQFF. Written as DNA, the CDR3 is TGTGCCAGCAGCCTCGACCCGGGACTAGCGGGAGCCTACAATGAGCAGTTCTTC.